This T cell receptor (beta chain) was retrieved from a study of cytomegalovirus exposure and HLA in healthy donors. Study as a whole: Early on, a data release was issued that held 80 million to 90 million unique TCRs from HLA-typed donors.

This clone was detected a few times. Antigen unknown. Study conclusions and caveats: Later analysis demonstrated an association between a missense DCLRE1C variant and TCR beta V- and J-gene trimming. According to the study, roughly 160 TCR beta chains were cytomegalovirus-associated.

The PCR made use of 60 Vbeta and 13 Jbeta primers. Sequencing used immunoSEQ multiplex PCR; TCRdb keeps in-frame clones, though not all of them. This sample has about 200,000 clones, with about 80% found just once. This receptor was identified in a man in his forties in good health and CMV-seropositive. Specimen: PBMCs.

The chain's CDR3 is CASSLGPRQNYEQYF. The DNA of the CDR3 is TGTGCCAGCAGCTTGGGTCCTAGACAGAACTACGAGCAGTACTTC. This rearrangement joins TRBV5-6 to TRBJ2-7, with D possibly matching TRBD1 (5 bases). With 0 bases removed from V and 3 bases from J, the gap between germline ends came to 13 bases. The germline CDR1 and CDR2 sequences are SGHDT and YYEEEE. This CDR3 spans 15 amino acids.